What follows are 22 T cell receptor beta chains derived from one specimen sequenced in a study of OX40 agonist ivuxolimab in advanced cancers. The repertoire was sequenced with immunoSEQ multiplex PCR; TCRdb's copy has only in-frame clones and lacks some. The profile covers about 86,000 clones, with about 89% appearing a single time and 8% to 9.5% taken by the ten largest. Specimen: CD4+ or CD8+ T cells sorted from blood, collected in a trial of the OX40 agonist ivuxolimab. These receptors were collected from an adult with an advanced solid tumor such as melanoma, head and neck, liver or kidney cancer.

This chain joins TRBV25-1 and TRBJ1-4; 8 positions match TRBD1. Germline assignment: CDR1 MGHDK and CDR2 SYGVNS. The CDR3 consists of 17 residues. V shed 0 bases, J shed 5 bases, and the junction held 8 bases outside the gene matches. The CDR3 is CASSEYEVDRANEKLFF. In DNA form, the CDR3 reads TGTGCCAGCAGTGAATATGAGGTGGACAGGGCGAATGAAAAACTGTTTTTT. Using reference TRBV25-1 and TRBJ1-4 for the parts outside the CDR3, the full variable domain is EADIYQTPRYLVIGTGKKITLECSQTMGHDKMYWYQQDPGMELHLIHYSYGVNSTEKGDLSSESTVSRIRTEHFPLTLESARPSHTSQYLCASSEYEVDRANEKLFFGSGTQLSVL.

The chain has TRBV2 and TRBJ2-1; D is perhaps TRBD2 (5 bases). V was pared by 7 bases and J by 3 bases, with 13 bases between. The CDR3 sequence is 14 residues long. The germline V gene has CDR1 SNHLY and CDR2 FYNNEI. The CDR3 here is CASTRTTSYNEQFF. The CDR3 region has the DNA TGTGCCAGCACAAGGACCACTAGCTACAATGAGCAGTTCTTC.

V gene TRBV28 combines with J gene TRBJ2-3; D perhaps matches TRBD1 (5 bases). This CDR3 is 14 amino acids long. From germline, CDR1 is MDHEN and CDR2 SYDVKM. Trimming took 6 bases from V and 4 from J, leaving 14 bases between them. The CDR3: CASSLRREADTQYF. The CDR3 DNA follows: TGTGCCAGCAGCCTCCGCAGGGAAGCAGATACGCAGTATTTT.

The gene calls are TRBV27 and TRBJ2-7; D gene unclear. Germline values: CDR1 MNHEY, CDR2 SMNVEV (reference sequence). Trimming took 4 bases from V and 0 from J, leaving 7 bases between them. This CDR3 comprises 13 residues. DNA of the CDR3: TGTGCCAGCAGTTCGGATGCCTCCTACGAGCAGTACTTC. Translated: CASSSDASYEQYF.

The V and J genes are TRBV7-9 and TRBJ2-7, with 7 bases lining up with TRBD2. This CDR3 region has 16 residues. V was clipped by 3 bases and J by 0 bases; unmatched bases: 8. Germline CDR1 is SEHNR and CDR2 is FQNEAQ (reference sequence). CDR3 in amino acids: CASSLGSGGASYEQYF. The CDR3, as DNA: TGTGCCAGCAGCTTGGGATCGGGAGGTGCCTCCTACGAGCAGTACTTC.

The rearrangement links TRBV4-1 to TRBJ1-5; D ambiguous. CDR3 size: 15 residues. The germline CDR1 and CDR2 sequences are MGHRA and YSYEKL. Trimming left V 0 bases short and J 1 base short, with 7 bases between. The CDR3 sequence: CASSQDSPSNQPQHF. In nucleotides, the CDR3 is TGCGCCAGCAGCCAAGATAGCCCGAGCAATCAGCCCCAGCATTTT.

This chain joins TRBV2 and TRBJ2-7; D gene unclear. CDR3 length equals 12 residues. Germline CDR1 and CDR2: SNHLY and FYNNEI. Trimming removed 6 bases at V and 4 bases at J, with 10 bases between. The CDR3 loop reads CASRDRRYEQYF. In nucleotides, the CDR3 is TGTGCCAGCAGGGACCGACGTTACGAGCAGTACTTC. Full variable domain (outside the CDR3, taken from reference TRBV2 and TRBJ2-7): EPEVTQTPSHQVTQMGQEVILRCVPISNHLYFYWYRQILGQKVEFLVSFYNNEISEKSEIFDDQFSVERPDGSNFTLKIRSTKLEDSAMYFCASRDRRYEQYFGPGTRLTVT.

J is TRBJ1-5 and V is TRBV4-2; TRBD1 matches at 11 bases. The germline gives CDR1 LGHNA, CDR2 YNFKEQ. This CDR3 spans 15 amino acids. Trimming cost V 3 bases and J 6 bases; bases outside gene matches: 4. The CDR3 DNA follows: TGTGCCAGCAGCCACGGACAGGGGGCGGGTCAGCCCCAGCATTTT. Amino acids: CASSHGQGAGQPQHF.

The chain carries TRBV30 and TRBJ1-1; no clear D. The CDR3 consists of 8 residues. V was clipped by 1 base and J by 14 bases, with 5 bases between them. The germline gives CDR1 GTSNPN, CDR2 SVGIG (reference sequence). The CDR3 DNA follows: TGTGCCTGGAGTGCAGGATTCTTT. Translated, it gives CAWSAGFF.

In this sample, this clone turned up a few times. V is TRBV9 and J is TRBJ2-1; 8 bases align to TRBD2. This CDR3 is 15 amino acids long. J gave up 7 bases and V 5 bases, and 11 bases lay outside the gene matches. CDR1 is SGDLS and CDR2 is YYNGEE in the germline V gene. In nucleotides, the CDR3 is TGTGCCAGCAGTACGACTAGCGCCCTCGGGAATGAGCAGTTCTTC. Its translation is CASSTTSALGNEQFF.

The chain uses TRBV27 and TRBJ1-3; D is uncertain. This CDR3 contains 11 residues. Germline CDR1 and CDR2: MNHEY and SMNVEV (reference sequence). The V end lost 6 bases, the J end lost 3 bases, and 3 bases lay between the germline ends. This chain's CDR3 is CASRSGNTIYF. CDR3 nucleotide sequence: TGTGCCAGCAGGAGTGGAAACACCATATATTTT.

This chain connects TRBV5-6 to TRBJ1-3; 7 nucleotides line up with TRBD1. There are 16 residues in the CDR3. Trimming took 4 bases from V and 0 from J; bases not matched to a gene: 7. Germline V gene lookup returns CDR1 SGHDT and CDR2 YYEEEE. The DNA of the CDR3 is TGTGCCAGCAGCACTTTCGGACAGGCCTCTGGAAACACCATATATTTT. This codes for CASSTFGQASGNTIYF.

This chain links TRBV7-2 with TRBJ1-5, with D perhaps matching TRBD1 (6 bases). Trimming removed 1 base from V and 8 bases from J, with 15 bases in between. The CDR3 runs to 15 residues. The V gene's germline CDR1 is SGHTA and CDR2 FQGNSA. CDR3 sequence (DNA): TGTGCCAGCAGCTTAGGATCTTGGGGACAAGAGCCCCAGCATTTT. It is translated as CASSLGSWGQEPQHF.

This chain links TRBV19 with TRBJ1-1, with D unresolved. Germline lookup yields CDR1 LNHDA and CDR2 SQIVND (reference sequence). Trimming pared 3 bases from V and 3 bases from J, leaving 8 bases between. This CDR3 is 13 amino acids long. This CDR3 reads CASSMLRDTEAFF. The CDR3 coding sequence is TGTGCCAGTAGTATGTTAAGAGACACTGAAGCTTTCTTT.

The V call is TRBV19, the J call TRBJ1-1, with unresolved D. Germline CDR1 LNHDA, CDR2 SQIVND (reference sequence). There are 12 residues in the CDR3. Trimming cost V 9 bases and J 1 base, with 9 bases left between them. The CDR3 DNA is TGTGCCAGCAGGACTGGGAACACTGAAGCTTTCTTT. Its protein product is CASRTGNTEAFF.

V and J are TRBV28 and TRBJ2-5; 9 nucleotides match TRBD1. Looked up from germline, CDR1 is MDHEN and CDR2 is SYDVKM. Germline trimming cut 8 bases from V and 5 bases from J; bases unmatched to any gene: 21. This CDR3 region has 18 residues. CDR3 residues: CASCPGTGWTNLRETQYF. The CDR3 DNA sequence: TGTGCCAGCTGCCCCGGGACAGGGTGGACTAACCTGAGGGAGACCCAGTACTTC.

V and J are TRBV18 and TRBJ2-7; D call uncertain. Trimming cost V 2 bases and J 5 bases, with 13 bases left between them. Germline CDR1 and CDR2: KGHSH and LQKENI. The CDR3 spans 14 residues. CDR3 protein: CASSPTTGVHEQYF. The CDR3 DNA sequence: TGTGCCAGCTCACCAACTACGGGCGTTCACGAGCAGTACTTC.

The J gene is TRBJ2-7, the V gene TRBV2; D unclear. The V gene's germline CDR1 is SNHLY and CDR2 FYNNEI. The ends were cut back, 2 bases at V and 5 bases at J, with 13 bases in the middle. CDR3 length equals 14 residues. Here the CDR3 DNA reads TGTGCCAGCAGTGAATCCCAAACTACGAACGAGCAGTACTTC. This gives the protein CASSESQTTNEQYF.

The genes are TRBV6-5 and TRBJ2-3; D not certain. CDR1 MNHEY and CDR2 SVGAGI come from the germline V gene. The ends were cut back, 4 bases at V and 2 bases at J, with 10 bases in the middle. This CDR3 is built from 14 residues. The CDR3 spells CASSSLTPTDTQYF. In nucleotides, the CDR3 is TGTGCCAGCAGTTCACTAACCCCCACAGATACGCAGTATTTT.

The chain links TRBV7-9 to TRBJ2-1; a weak D match, TRBD1 (5 bases). Germline CDR1 SEHNR, CDR2 FQNEAQ (reference sequence). V lost 2 bases to trimming and J lost 6 bases, with 11 bases between them. This CDR3 is built from 14 residues. As DNA, the CDR3 is TGTGCCAGCAGCTTACTGCAGGGCCCCAATGAGCAGTTCTTC. Its protein product is CASSLLQGPNEQFF.

This clone came up once. The chain carries TRBV28 and TRBJ2-3, with TRBD2 matching over 10 bases. CDR1 is MDHEN, CDR2 SYDVKM, per germline. Trimming removed 3 bases from V and 3 bases from J; junction bases left unmatched: 9. The CDR3 spans 17 residues. This CDR3 is CASSFSTWTSGTDTQYF. The CDR3 DNA follows: TGTGCCAGCAGTTTTTCAACTTGGACTAGCGGTACAGATACGCAGTATTTT.

The chain joins TRBV6-4 to TRBJ2-6; D not resolved. Germline CDR1 MRHNA, CDR2 SNTAGT. This CDR3 is built from 15 residues. V shed 3 bases and J shed 0 bases, with 6 bases lying between them. CDR3 region: CASSETSSGANVLTF. The DNA for the CDR3 is TGTGCCAGCAGTGAAACATCCTCTGGGGCCAACGTCCTGACTTTC.